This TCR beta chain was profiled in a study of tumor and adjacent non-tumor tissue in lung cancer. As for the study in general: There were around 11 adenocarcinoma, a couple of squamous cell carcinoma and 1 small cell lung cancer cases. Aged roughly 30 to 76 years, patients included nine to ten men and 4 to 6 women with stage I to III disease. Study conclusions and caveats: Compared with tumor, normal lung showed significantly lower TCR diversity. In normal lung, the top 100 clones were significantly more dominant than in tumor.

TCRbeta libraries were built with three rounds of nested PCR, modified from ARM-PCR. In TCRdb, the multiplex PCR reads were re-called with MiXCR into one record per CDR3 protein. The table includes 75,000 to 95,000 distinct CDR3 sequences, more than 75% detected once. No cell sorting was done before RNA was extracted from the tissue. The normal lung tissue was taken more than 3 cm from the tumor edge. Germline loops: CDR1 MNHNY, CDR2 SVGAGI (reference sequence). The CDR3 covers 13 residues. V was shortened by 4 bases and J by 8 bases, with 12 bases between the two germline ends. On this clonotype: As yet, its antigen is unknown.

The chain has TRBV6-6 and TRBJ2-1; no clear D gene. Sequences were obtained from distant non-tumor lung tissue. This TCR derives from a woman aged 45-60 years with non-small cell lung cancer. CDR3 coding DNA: TGTGCCAGCAGTTCCTCTAGTTGGCATGAGCAGTTCTTC. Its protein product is CASSSSSWHEQFF.